The 20 T cell receptor beta chains reported below all come from one sample, sequenced in a study of identical twins. TCRdb passed the 5' RACE reads through MiXCR, listing each CDR3 protein once. The table records 500,000 or so distinct CDR3 sequences, approximately 15% of them present only once. The same data also went into a second study, on yellow fever vaccine responses in identical twins.

Specimen: CD4+ T cells sorted from blood. The receptors here all came from a woman aged 18-29 years in good health.

This clonotype was counted only a few times. The chain links TRBV2 to TRBJ1-1, with D uncertain. V dropped 2 bases and J dropped 0 bases, with 7 bases sitting between them. Germline V lookup: CDR1 SNHLY, CDR2 FYNNEI. The CDR3 is 14 amino acids. The CDR3 DNA sequence: TGTGCCAGCAGTGAACGGCGGGTGAACACTGAAGCTTTCTTT. This codes for CASSERRVNTEAFF.

This clonotype was recorded a few times. This chain joins TRBV7-2 and TRBJ2-1; 12 positions match TRBD2. Germline CDR1 and CDR2: SGHTA and FQGNSA. V dropped 1 base and J dropped 8; count of bases not matched to a gene: 9. The CDR3 is 17 residues long. CDR3 DNA: TGTGCCAGCAGCTTAGGGGCAGGACTAGCGGGAACGTATGAGCAGTTCTTC. Amino acids: CASSLGAGLAGTYEQFF.

This clonotype turned up a few times. The chain couples TRBV10-3 to TRBJ2-2; 8 bases align to TRBD1. The CDR3 is made up of 14 amino acids. Germline lookup yields CDR1 ENHRY and CDR2 SYGVKD. The trim removed 6 bases at V and 3 bases at J, leaving 3 bases unmatched. The CDR3 DNA sequence: TGTGCCATCAGATCGACAGGGGACACCGGGGAGCTGTTTTTT. This codes for CAIRSTGDTGELFF.

The chain employs TRBV28 and TRBJ2-5; D might be TRBD1 or TRBD2, each matching 5 bases. Per the germline V gene, CDR1 is MDHEN and CDR2 is SYDVKM. V was trimmed by 4 bases and J by 5 bases, leaving 17 bases between them. The CDR3 has 15 residues. CDR3 coding DNA: TGTGCCAGCAGTTCCGTCGGAACTTGGGGGGAGACCCAGTACTTC. This gives the protein CASSSVGTWGETQYF.

As concerns this clonotype: Since no conserved phenylalanine or tryptophan closes the CDR3, a read error is the likely cause. The DNA is omitted, as the CDR3 cannot be located on it reliably, and the CDR3 follows TCRdb's listing. The chain couples TRBV7-6 to TRBJ2-5; TRBD1, the table's D call, was not compared with the DNA. Germline-derived CDR1 and CDR2 are SGHVS and FNYEAQ. The CDR3 is 12 amino acids long, termini counted. This CDR3 reads CASSSQDRPSSL.

This sequence joins TRBV5-6 and TRBJ2-1; D could derive from TRBD1 or TRBD2 (5 bases each). V gave up 5 bases and J gave up 6 bases, with 12 bases separating them. The germline V gene encodes CDR1 SGHDT and CDR2 YYEEEE. The CDR3 has 13 residues. This CDR3 is CASRRGTTNEQFF. The CDR3 DNA is TGTGCCAGCAGACGAGGGACCACCAATGAGCAGTTCTTC. Full variable domain (outside the CDR3, taken from reference TRBV5-6 and TRBJ2-1): DAGVTQSPTHLIKTRGQQVTLRCSPKSGHDTVSWYQQALGQGPQFIFQYYEEEERQRGNFPDRFSGHQFPNYSSELNVNALLLGDSALYLCASRRGTTNEQFFGPGTRLTVL.

This clonotype showed up just a few times. V is TRBV7-2 and J is TRBJ1-2; D might be TRBD1 (5 bases). This CDR3 contains 15 residues. CDR1 and CDR2 (germline): SGHTA, FQGNSA. V lost 1 base and J 6 bases, leaving 15 bases between the germline ends. CDR3 in DNA: TGTGCCAGCAGCTTAGTAGGGGCTCTAAGAAATGGCTACACCTTC. Translated, it gives CASSLVGALRNGYTF. The variable domain in full, completed from reference TRBV7-2 and TRBJ1-2, reads GAGVSQSPSNKVTEKGKDVELRCDPISGHTALYWYRQSLGQGLEFLIYFQGNSAPDKSGLPSDRFSAERTGGSVSTLTIQRTQQEDSAVYLCASSLVGALRNGYTFGSGTRLTVV.

This clonotype has only a few counts. The V gene is TRBV12-3 or TRBV12-4, the J gene TRBJ1-2; 7 nucleotides match TRBD1. The CDR3 is 14 amino acids. Trimming cost V 6 bases and J 6 bases; bases outside gene matches: 10. The DNA for the CDR3 is TGTGCCAGCAGCCCCAGACAGGGAATGAATGGCTACACCTTC. Translated, it gives CASSPRQGMNGYTF.

In DNA, the CDR3 is TGCGCCAGCAGCTTGTATTCAGGGTCTGGGGCCAACGTCCTGACTTTC. It yields the protein CASSLYSGSGANVLTF. V usage is TRBV5-1 and J usage is TRBJ2-6; tentatively, D is TRBD1 (5 bases). This CDR3 contains 16 residues. The V end lost 1 base, the J end lost 1 base, and 9 bases lay between the germline ends. From germline, CDR1 is SGHRS and CDR2 YFSETQ.

This clonotype was seen a handful of times. The V call is TRBV9, the J call TRBJ2-1; no reliable D call. Looked up from germline, CDR1 is SGDLS and CDR2 is YYNGEE. Trimming removed 0 bases at V and 10 bases at J, with 17 bases between. This CDR3 region has 15 residues. The CDR3 bases are TGTGCCAGCAGCGTAGGAAATCTCCCCTCCGGGGAGCAGTTCTTC. The encoded protein is CASSVGNLPSGEQFF.

Details on this clonotype: One end of the junction does not line up with germline, which may come from a read error. This chain connects TRBV7-7 to TRBJ2-1, with a possible D match to TRBD2 (5 bases). This CDR3 region has 15 residues. Germline loops: CDR1 SSHAT, CDR2 FNYEAQ (reference sequence). The CDR3, as DNA: TGTGCTAGCAGCTTAGCTTTAGGACTTTACAATGAGCAGTTCTTC. Protein product: CASSLALGLYNEQFF.

In this sample, this clonotype turned up a few times. The genes are TRBV12-3 or TRBV12-4 and TRBJ2-3; 7 bases agree with TRBD1. The CDR3 loop spans 15 amino acids. Germline trimming cut 7 bases from V and 0 bases from J; bases unmatched to any gene: 7. The CDR3 nucleotides are TGTGCCAGCATTCGACAGGGTTCTAGCACAGATACGCAGTATTTT. Its protein is CASIRQGSSTDTQYF.

The V and J genes are TRBV11-2 and TRBJ2-2; 8 bases map to TRBD1. The CDR3 sequence is 16 residues long. The ends lost 5 bases at V and 6 bases at J; junction bases unmatched: 11. The germline V gene has CDR1 SGHAT and CDR2 FQNNGV. CDR3 region: CASSLPPDRVSGELFF. The CDR3 nucleotides are TGTGCCAGCAGCCTGCCCCCGGACAGGGTATCCGGGGAGCTGTTTTTT.

The chain carries TRBV14 and TRBJ1-4, with unresolved D. Trimming took off 1 base at V and 0 bases at J, with 6 bases between the two ends. This CDR3 region has 15 residues. Per germline, CDR1 SGHDN and CDR2 FVKESK. CDR3 DNA: TGTGCCAGCAGCCAAGCAGCGGCAACTAATGAAAAACTGTTTTTT. The encoded protein is CASSQAAATNEKLFF.

The V call is TRBV9, the J call TRBJ2-7; D gene ambiguous. The germline gives CDR1 SGDLS, CDR2 YYNGEE. Between the trimmed V and J ends, which lost 0 bases and 0 bases, there was a span of 7 bases. The CDR3 covers 14 residues. The CDR3 coding sequence is TGTGCCAGCAGCGTAGGGGCACTCTCCTACGAGCAGTACTTC. Translation gives CASSVGALSYEQYF.

This clonotype was counted ten times or more. The rearrangement uses TRBV12-3 or TRBV12-4 and TRBJ2-7; 8 nucleotides agree with TRBD1. V shed 1 base and J 7 bases; nucleotides not matched to a gene: 9. The CDR3 is 15 amino acids. The CDR3 spells CASSLEDRDAGEQYF. The CDR3 nucleotides are TGTGCCAGCAGTTTAGAGGACAGGGATGCGGGAGAGCAGTACTTC.

With respect to this clonotype: One end of the junction fails to match germline, which may point to a read error. The CDR3 sequence is CASSLTPILVGDKQYF. CDR3 bases: TGTGCCAGCAGCTTAACGCCAATCCTTGTGGGGGATAAGCAGTATTTT. The chain carries TRBV7-9 and TRBJ2-3; tentatively, D is TRBD1 or TRBD2 (5 bases each). Per the germline V gene, CDR1 is SEHNR and CDR2 is FQNEAQ (reference sequence). The CDR3 spans 16 residues. Drawing the rest from reference TRBV7-9 and TRBJ2-3, the complete variable domain is DTGVSQNPRHKITKRGQNVTFRCDPISEHNRLYWYRQTLGQGPEFLTYFQNEAQLEKSRLLSDRFSAERPKGSFSTLEIQRTEQGDSAMYLCASSLTPILVGDKQYFGPGTRLTVL.

A few counts support this clonotype. The rearrangement joins TRBV12-3 or TRBV12-4 to TRBJ2-3, with D hard to call. The CDR3 loop spans 14 amino acids. Trimming took off 2 bases at V and 0 bases at J, with 6 bases between the two ends. The CDR3 loop reads CASSLTQSTDTQYF. The CDR3 DNA follows: TGTGCCAGCAGTTTAACACAGAGCACAGATACGCAGTATTTT.

CDR3 amino acids: CASSYAGGGSYEQYF. CDR3 sequence (DNA): TGTGCCAGCAGTTACGCGGGAGGGGGGTCCTACGAGCAGTACTTC. The V gene is TRBV6-5, the J gene TRBJ2-7; 9 nucleotides match TRBD2. Germline CDR1 and CDR2: MNHEY and SVGAGI. This CDR3 is 15 amino acids long. J was trimmed by 1 base and V by 2 bases; bases with no gene match: 3.

The chain recombines TRBV7-9 with TRBJ2-4, with D possibly matching TRBD1 (6 bases). V gave up 5 bases and J gave up 7 bases, with 12 bases separating them. This CDR3 has 13 amino acids. Per germline, CDR1 SEHNR and CDR2 FQNEAQ (reference sequence). CDR3 coding DNA: TGTGCCAGCAGCCAGACAGGTTCTAACATTCAGTACTTC. It yields the protein CASSQTGSNIQYF.